This T cell receptor (gamma chain) was obtained from a study of intestinal T cells in coeliac disease. Genomic DNA came from ten approximately 4.5-µm formalin-fixed paraffin-embedded scrolls per case. The TRG library came from 200 ng of biopsy DNA amplified with LymphoTrack primers. TCRdb re-called the multiplex PCR reads with CATT. The sample has roughly 1,400 gamma-chain clones, around 61% seen once. V gave up 9 bases and J gave up 11 bases; unmatched junction bases: 7. The CDR3 is made up of 11 amino acids. The chain employs TRGV10 and TRGJP1. TRGV10 is flagged as an ORF with uncertain function. The specimen sequenced was a duodenal biopsy. This TCR was sampled from a human donor with celiac disease. CDR3: CAACQWWFKIF. The CDR3 nucleotides read TGTGCTGCGTGCCAATGGTGGTTCAAGATATTT.